A selection of T cell receptor beta chains follows, all from one sample in a study of cytomegalovirus exposure and HLA in healthy donors. Data came from immunoSEQ multiplex PCR; TCRdb stores just in-frame clones and leaves some out. The sample includes 140,000 to 150,000 clones, roughly four fifths of them seen just once. Sequenced: PBMCs. These receptors all stem from a male donor in good health and CMV-seronegative. CDR3s include the opening cysteine and the closing phenylalanine or tryptophan. A D gene is named only where the DNA matches it firmly. For some rows the clone size is stated as once, few or many, or as a class when expanded; others skip it.

J,V,size,D,CDR3,DNA
TRBJ2-1,TRBV19,.,TRBD1,CASSIVRDRGLNEQFF,TGTGCCAGTAGTATTGTTCGGGACAGGGGGTTGAATGAGCAGTTCTTC
TRBJ1-2,TRBV2,.,.,CASSESSYGYTF,TGTGCCAGCAGTGAATCCTCCTATGGCTACACCTTC
TRBJ2-5,TRBV6-6,.,.,CASSYFSGQETQYF,TGTGCCAGCAGTTATTTTAGCGGACAAGAGACCCAGTACTTC
TRBJ2-7,TRBV19,once,TRBD2,CASSTTRTSGPGEQYF,TGTGCCAGTAGTACAACCCGGACTAGCGGGCCTGGCGAGCAGTACTTC
TRBJ2-7,TRBV7-7,.,.,CASSLEAGSYEQYF,TGTGCTAGCAGCTTAGAAGCGGGTTCCTACGAGCAGTACTTC
TRBJ2-3,TRBV7-8,few,TRBD1,CASSLKTGLDTQYF,TGTGCCAGCAGCTTGAAGACAGGGTTGGATACGCAGTATTTT
TRBJ2-1,TRBV7-7,.,.,CASSSGTPNEQFF,TGTGCCAGCAGCTCAGGGACTCCCAATGAGCAGTTCTTC
TRBJ2-7,TRBV28,.,TRBD1,CASSSSGTGGYEQYF,TGTGCCAGCAGCTCCTCCGGGACAGGGGGCTACGAGCAGTACTTC
TRBJ2-1,TRBV7-9,once,TRBD2,CASSLVKTSLLNEQFF,TGTGCCAGCAGCTTAGTAAAGACTAGCCTCCTCAATGAGCAGTTCTTC
TRBJ2-1,TRBV11-2,.,TRBD2,CASSLELAGGGEQFF,TGTGCCAGCAGCTTAGAGTTAGCGGGGGGGGGTGAGCAGTTCTTC
TRBJ2-1,TRBV7-3,.,TRBD2,CASSLNSGGYNEQFF,TGTGCCAGCAGCTTAAATTCGGGGGGATACAATGAGCAGTTCTTC
TRBJ1-3,TRBV18,.,TRBD1,CASSPYPGQGVDGNTIYF,TGTGCCAGCTCACCATACCCGGGACAGGGAGTTGATGGAAACACCATATATTTT
TRBJ1-1,TRBV19,.,TRBD1,CASSIQGATTEAFF,TGTGCCAGTAGTATCCAGGGGGCGACCACTGAAGCTTTCTTT
TRBJ2-7,TRBV6-4,.,.,CASSDSVGSSSYEQYF,TGTGCCAGCAGTGACTCGGTGGGGAGCTCTTCCTACGAGCAGTACTTC
TRBJ2-1,TRBV6-5,.,TRBD2,CASSYSYAGANNEQFF,TGTGCCAGCAGTTACTCGTACGCGGGAGCTAACAATGAGCAGTTCTTC
TRBJ2-1,TRBV11-3,.,TRBD2,CASSLGISGGYNEQFF,TGTGCCAGCAGCTTAGGGATTAGCGGGGGATACAATGAGCAGTTCTTC
TRBJ1-2,TRBV20-1,.,.,CSAAFRGGYTF,TGCAGTGCTGCCTTCAGGGGAGGCTACACCTTC
TRBJ2-7,TRBV4-1,.,.,CASSPQDRLGEQYF,TGCGCCAGCAGCCCCCAAGATAGGCTAGGCGAGCAGTACTTC
TRBJ2-5,TRBV11-2,once,TRBD2,CASSPAGGRETQYF,TGTGCCAGCAGCCCGGCGGGGGGCCGAGAGACCCAGTACTTC
TRBJ1-2,TRBV9,few,TRBD1,CASSLTGGSDGYTF,TGTGCCAGCAGCTTGACAGGGGGCTCAGATGGCTACACCTTC
TRBJ1-3,TRBV7-2,.,TRBD1,CASSSAGTGTGNTIYF,TGTGCCAGCAGCTCCGCGGGGACAGGGACTGGAAACACCATATATTTT
TRBJ2-3,TRBV6-4,.,.,CASSANKGADTQYF,TGTGCCAGCAGTGCGAACAAGGGAGCAGATACGCAGTATTTT
TRBJ2-5,TRBV28,.,TRBD2,CASITSGRAGEQYF,TGTGCCAGCATCACTAGCGGGAGGGCCGGTGAGCAGTACTTC
TRBJ2-4,TRBV15,.,.,CATLGRVEALGKNIQYF,TGTGCCACCCTAGGTAGAGTGGAGGCCTTAGGCAAAAACATTCAGTACTTC
TRBJ2-3,TRBV9,.,.,CASSVLPGLSTDTQYF,TGTGCCAGCAGCGTACTCCCGGGACTTAGCACAGATACGCAGTATTTT
TRBJ2-1,TRBV11-2,once,.,CASSLGGGNEQFF,TGTGCCAGCAGCTTAGGAGGAGGCAATGAGCAGTTCTTC
TRBJ2-1,TRBV5-6,few,.,CASSHLISGEQFF,TGTGCCAGCAGCCACCTCATCTCGGGAGAGCAGTTCTTC
TRBJ1-1,TRBV7-9,.,TRBD1,CASSRTGGTEAFF,TGTGCCAGCAGCCGGACAGGGGGCACTGAAGCTTTCTTT
TRBJ2-4,TRBV5-8,.,TRBD2,CASSLSFFGGAAKNIQYF,TGTGCCAGCAGCTTATCATTCTTCGGGGGGGCAGCCAAAAACATTCAGTACTTC
TRBJ2-2,TRBV30,few,TRBD1,CAWMGDRGHTGELFF,TGTGCCTGGATGGGAGACAGGGGTCACACCGGGGAGCTGTTTTTT
TRBJ2-1,TRBV7-3,.,.,CASSLTPGGPYNEQFF,TGTGCCAGCAGCTTAACGCCCGGGGGGCCCTACAATGAGCAGTTCTTC
TRBJ2-2,TRBV6-4,few,TRBD1,CASKPGQDTGELFF,TGTGCCAGCAAACCGGGACAGGACACCGGGGAGCTGTTTTTT
TRBJ1-2,TRBV28,once,TRBD1,CASSLAGTGVYGYTF,TGTGCCAGCAGTTTGGCCGGGACAGGGGTCTATGGCTACACCTTC
TRBJ1-3,TRBV4-3,.,TRBD1,CASSHTGDSSGNTIYF,TGCGCCAGCAGCCATACCGGGGACAGCTCTGGAAACACCATATATTTT
TRBJ2-3,TRBV7-9,.,TRBD2,CASSSPTLAGGPRDTQYF,TGTGCCAGCAGCTCGCCAACACTAGCGGGAGGGCCGCGAGATACGCAGTATTTT
TRBJ2-5,TRBV6-5,few,TRBD1,CASSYRQGGLETQYF,TGTGCCAGCAGTTACAGACAGGGGGGATTAGAGACCCAGTACTTC